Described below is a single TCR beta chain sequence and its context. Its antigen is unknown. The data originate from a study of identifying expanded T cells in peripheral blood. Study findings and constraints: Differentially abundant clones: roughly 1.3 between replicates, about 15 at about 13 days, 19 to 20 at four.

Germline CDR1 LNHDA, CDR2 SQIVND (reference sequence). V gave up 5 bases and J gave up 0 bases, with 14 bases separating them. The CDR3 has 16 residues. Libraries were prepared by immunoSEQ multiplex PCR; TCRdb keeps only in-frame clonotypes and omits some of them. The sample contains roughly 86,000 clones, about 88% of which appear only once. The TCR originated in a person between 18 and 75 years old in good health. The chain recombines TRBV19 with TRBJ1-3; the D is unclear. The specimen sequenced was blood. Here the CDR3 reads CASSPQTGSSGNTIYF. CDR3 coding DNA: TGTGCCAGTAGTCCCCAGACGGGGAGCTCTGGAAACACCATATATTTT.